The present T cell receptor (beta chain) was sequenced within a study of blood T cell repertoires in COVID-19. As for the study in general: Samples taken during acute and convalescent COVID-19 were collected in the United States, Italy and Spain. From T cells, B-cell-depleted T cells, or PBMCs came the material, which was cDNA or gDNA.

After removal of 4 bases from V and 4 bases from J, the junction contained 4 bases not matched to a gene. Looked up from germline, CDR1 is MNHNY and CDR2 is SVGAGI (reference sequence). The CDR3 is made up of 15 amino acids. Original data processing: Quantification of nucleated cells was approximated via reference gene primer amplification. The method was immunoSEQ multiplex PCR; TCRdb's version includes in-frame clones alone and lacks a portion of them. Clone size and the V and J calls come from that table; the DNA yielded D and trimming. This table holds approximately 100,000 clones, around 80% found once.

Sequencing input: peripheral blood. The J gene is TRBJ2-2, the V gene TRBV6-6, with TRBD2 matching 9 bases. This sequence originates from a woman aged 80 or older with active or convalescent COVID-19. The DNA for the CDR3 is TGTGCCAGCAGTTCTAGCGGGACGGGCACCGGGGAGCTGTTTTTT. Amino acids: CASSSSGTGTGELFF.